What follows are 9 T cell receptor beta chains derived from one specimen sequenced in a study of T-cell memory formation after mild COVID-19. TCRdb itself ran the 5' RACE reads through MiXCR, one entry per CDR3 protein. The sample records a few hundred thousand distinct CDR3 sequences, approximately 18% being singletons. Sequenced sample: PBMCs or a T cell subset sorted from them (not recorded which). These receptors came from a man aged 18 to 35 who had mild COVID-19 (a few samples of this study predate the infection). Cell type and time point are not known.

This clonotype has only a few counts. J is TRBJ1-2 and V is TRBV12-3 or TRBV12-4, with TRBD1 as a possible D gene (6 bases). V was pared by 1 base and J by 7 bases, with 16 bases between. The CDR3 length is 15 residues. As DNA, the CDR3 is TGTGCCAGCAGTTTAGGCACAGGGACGATGCGTGGCTACACCTTC. It encodes CASSLGTGTMRGYTF.

The table lists this clonotype with many counts. This chain links TRBV5-6 with TRBJ2-3; D is perhaps TRBD2 (5 bases). With 0 bases removed from V and 1 base from J, the gap between germline ends came to 6 bases. Germline lookup yields CDR1 SGHDT and CDR2 YYEEEE. This CDR3 is built from 14 residues. CDR3 amino acids: CASSLEEGTDTQYF. The CDR3 DNA sequence: TGTGCCAGCAGCTTGGAGGAGGGCACAGATACGCAGTATTTT.

CDR3 DNA sequence: TGTGCCAGCAGCAAAACCTCGATCGGGGCCAAAAACATTCAGTACTTC. It codes for CASSKTSIGAKNIQYF. This chain uses TRBV21-1 with TRBJ2-4. TRBV21-1 is annotated as a pseudogene. This CDR3 spans 16 amino acids.

A few counts support this clonotype. This sequence joins TRBV7-3 and TRBJ1-5; 9 bases are a match to TRBD1. Per the germline V gene, CDR1 is SGHTA and CDR2 is FQGTGA. After removal of 5 bases from V and 1 base from J, the junction contained 9 bases not matched to a gene. This CDR3 has 17 residues. The chain's CDR3 is CASSRRGQGKSNQPQHF. CDR3 DNA sequence: TGTGCCAGCAGCCGACGAGGACAGGGGAAAAGCAATCAGCCCCAGCATTTT.

This clonotype has a handful of counts. The chain joins TRBV6-5 to TRBJ1-4, with unresolved D. CDR3 length: 13 residues. The germline V gene has CDR1 MNHEY and CDR2 SVGAGI. Trimming shortened V by 6 bases and J by 8 bases, and 13 bases separated the two germline ends. CDR3 nucleotide sequence: TGTGCCAGCAGGCCCTACAGAGCAGAAAAACTGTTTTTT. Amino acids: CASRPYRAEKLFF.

The V call is TRBV13, the J call TRBJ2-1, with TRBD2 identical over 9 bases. The CDR3 length is 14 residues. Germline assignment: CDR1 PRHDT and CDR2 FYEKMQ (reference sequence). V gave up 4 bases and J gave up 10 bases; unmatched junction bases: 8. The DNA of the CDR3 is TGTGCCAGCAGCTCAGGGGCGAGCGGGGGGGAGCAGTTCTTC. It encodes CASSSGASGGEQFF.

V is TRBV4-1 and J is TRBJ2-7, with TRBD2 matching 7 bases. Germline-derived CDR1 and CDR2 are MGHRA and YSYEKL. The length of the CDR3 is 15 residues. With 2 bases clipped from V and 3 bases from J, the junction kept 7 bases outside the gene matches. The CDR3 sequence is CASSQLPGGFYEQYF. The CDR3 bases are TGCGCCAGCAGCCAACTGCCCGGGGGGTTCTACGAGCAGTACTTC.

The V call is TRBV6-5, the J call TRBJ1-3; tentative D call: TRBD1 (6 bases). Germline V CDR1 and CDR2: MNHEY, SVGAGI. Trimming removed 5 bases at V and 2 bases at J, with 13 bases between. The CDR3 totals 15 residues. The CDR3 loop is CASSATGWTGNTIYF. The CDR3 DNA reads TGTGCCAGCAGTGCTACAGGGTGGACTGGAAACACCATATATTTT.

A few counts support this clonotype. The CDR3 DNA is TGTGCCAGCAGCCCAACAGGGAACCCCTACGAGCAGTACTTC. Encoded protein: CASSPTGNPYEQYF. The chain links TRBV7-9 to TRBJ2-7, with a tentative D call TRBD1 (6 bases). The germline V gene has CDR1 SEHNR and CDR2 FQNEAQ (reference sequence). The CDR3 is made up of 14 amino acids. Trimming shortened V by 5 bases and J by 2 bases, and 13 bases separated the two germline ends. Based on the CDR3 plus reference TRBV7-9 and TRBJ2-7, the full variable domain is DTGVSQNPRHKITKRGQNVTFRCDPISEHNRLYWYRQTLGQGPEFLTYFQNEAQLEKSRLLSDRFSAERPKGSFSTLEIQRTEQGDSAMYLCASSPTGNPYEQYFGPGTRLTVT.